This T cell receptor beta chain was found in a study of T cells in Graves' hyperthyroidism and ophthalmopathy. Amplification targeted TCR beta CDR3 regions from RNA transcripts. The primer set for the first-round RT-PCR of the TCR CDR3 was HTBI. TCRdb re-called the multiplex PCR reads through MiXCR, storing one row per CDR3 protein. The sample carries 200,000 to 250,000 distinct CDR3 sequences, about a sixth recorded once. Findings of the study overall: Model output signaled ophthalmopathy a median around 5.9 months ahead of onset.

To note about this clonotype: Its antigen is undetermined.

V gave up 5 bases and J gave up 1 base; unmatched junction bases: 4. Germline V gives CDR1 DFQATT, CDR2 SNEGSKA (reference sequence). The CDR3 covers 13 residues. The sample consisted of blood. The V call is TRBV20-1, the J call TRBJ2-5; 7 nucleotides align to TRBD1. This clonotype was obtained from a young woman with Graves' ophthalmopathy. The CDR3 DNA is TGCAGTGCTTTGACAGGGATCCAAGAGACCCAGTACTTC. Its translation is CSALTGIQETQYF.